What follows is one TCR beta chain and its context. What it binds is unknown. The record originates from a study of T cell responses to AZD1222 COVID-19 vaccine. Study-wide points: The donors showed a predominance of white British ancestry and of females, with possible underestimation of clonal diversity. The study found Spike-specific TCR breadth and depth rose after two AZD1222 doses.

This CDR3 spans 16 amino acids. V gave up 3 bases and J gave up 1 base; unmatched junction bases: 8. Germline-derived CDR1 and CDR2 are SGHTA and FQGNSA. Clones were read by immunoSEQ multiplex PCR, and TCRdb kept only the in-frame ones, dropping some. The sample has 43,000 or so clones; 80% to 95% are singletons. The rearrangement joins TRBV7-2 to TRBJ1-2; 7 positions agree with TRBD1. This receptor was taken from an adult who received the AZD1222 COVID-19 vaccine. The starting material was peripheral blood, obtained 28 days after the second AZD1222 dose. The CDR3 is CASSFRGTDLNYGYTF. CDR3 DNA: TGTGCCAGCAGCTTCCGCGGGACAGACCTTAACTATGGCTACACCTTC.